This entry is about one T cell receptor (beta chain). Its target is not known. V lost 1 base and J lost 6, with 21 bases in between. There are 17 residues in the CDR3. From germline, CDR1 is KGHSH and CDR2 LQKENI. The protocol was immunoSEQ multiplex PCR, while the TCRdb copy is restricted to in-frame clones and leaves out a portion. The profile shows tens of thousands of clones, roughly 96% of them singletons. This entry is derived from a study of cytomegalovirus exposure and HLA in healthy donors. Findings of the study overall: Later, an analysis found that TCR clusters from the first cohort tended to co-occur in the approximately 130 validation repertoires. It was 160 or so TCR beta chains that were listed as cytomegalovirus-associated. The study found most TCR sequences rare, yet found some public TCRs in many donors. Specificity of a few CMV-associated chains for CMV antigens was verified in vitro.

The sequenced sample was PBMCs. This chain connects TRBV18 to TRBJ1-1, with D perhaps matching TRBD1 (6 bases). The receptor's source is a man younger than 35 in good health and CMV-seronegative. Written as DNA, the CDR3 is TGTGCCAGCTCACCACTGGTACAGGGTACTTTCGGCGCTGAAGCTTTCTTT. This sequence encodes CASSPLVQGTFGAEAFF.